Listed below are T cell receptor beta chains from one sample, sequenced in a study of blood T cell repertoires in COVID-19. Assay: immunoSEQ multiplex PCR; the TCRdb copy retains only in-frame clones and omits some. This table has approximately 270,000 clones, roughly nine tenths appearing once. Sequencing input: peripheral blood. The receptors were sampled from a man between 18 and 35 years old with active or convalescent COVID-19. The CDR3 runs from the conserved cysteine through the conserved F or W. The order of the fields is V gene, J gene, CDR3 length, clone size, D gene, CDR3 protein, CDR3 DNA. D genes are given only for firm matches. Clone size is shown for a subset of rows, as once, few, many or a class of expanded clone.

V gene: TRBV27; J gene: TRBJ2-5; CDR3 length: 15; clone size: .; D gene: TRBD2; CDR3 protein: CASSIGLAGVETQYF; CDR3 DNA: TGTGCCAGCAGTATTGGACTAGCGGGAGTAGAGACCCAGTACTTC
V gene: TRBV7-3; J gene: TRBJ2-3; CDR3 length: 18; clone size: once; D gene: TRBD2; CDR3 protein: CASSLIPSGVSGTDTQYF; CDR3 DNA: TGTGCCAGCAGCTTAATCCCTAGCGGGGTCTCCGGGACAGATACGCAGTATTTT
V gene: TRBV28; J gene: TRBJ1-1; CDR3 length: 15; clone size: .; D gene: TRBD1; CDR3 protein: CASSFAGGRGSEAFF; CDR3 DNA: TGTGCCAGCAGTTTCGCAGGGGGACGGGGTTCTGAAGCTTTCTTT
V gene: TRBV29-1; J gene: TRBJ1-2; CDR3 length: 13; clone size: .; D gene: TRBD1; CDR3 protein: CSAPRTGPYGYTF; CDR3 DNA: TGCAGCGCCCCAAGGACAGGGCCTTACGGCTACACCTTC
V gene: TRBV28; J gene: TRBJ1-2; CDR3 length: 12; clone size: .; D gene: .; CDR3 protein: CASRRPGYGYTF; CDR3 DNA: TGTGCCAGCAGGCGACCGGGGTATGGCTACACCTTC
V gene: TRBV5-6; J gene: TRBJ2-7; CDR3 length: 14; clone size: .; D gene: TRBD2; CDR3 protein: CASSRGTSEYEQYF; CDR3 DNA: TGTGCCAGCAGTAGGGGGACTAGCGAGTACGAGCAGTACTTC
V gene: TRBV6-5; J gene: TRBJ1-6; CDR3 length: 13; clone size: .; D gene: .; CDR3 protein: CASRIVQNSPLHF; CDR3 DNA: TGTGCCAGCAGGATCGTTCAGAATTCACCCCTCCACTTT
V gene: TRBV6-1; J gene: TRBJ2-1; CDR3 length: 16; clone size: few; D gene: .; CDR3 protein: CASSEFGHISYNEQFF; CDR3 DNA: TGTGCCAGCAGTGAATTCGGACACATCTCCTACAATGAGCAGTTCTTC
V gene: TRBV6-2/TRBV6-3; J gene: TRBJ2-5; CDR3 length: 14; clone size: .; D gene: TRBD1; CDR3 protein: CASSYVGQKETQYF; CDR3 DNA: TGTGCCAGCAGTTACGTGGGACAGAAAGAGACCCAGTACTTC
V gene: TRBV6-5; J gene: TRBJ1-4; CDR3 length: 15; clone size: .; D gene: .; CDR3 protein: CASKLGQITNEKLFF; CDR3 DNA: TGTGCCAGCAAGCTAGGACAGATAACTAATGAAAAACTGTTTTTT
V gene: TRBV19; J gene: TRBJ2-1; CDR3 length: 14; clone size: .; D gene: TRBD2; CDR3 protein: CASGTSGGGYEQFF; CDR3 DNA: TGTGCCAGTGGGACTAGCGGGGGGGGCTATGAGCAGTTCTTC
V gene: TRBV7-9; J gene: TRBJ1-1; CDR3 length: 13; clone size: .; D gene: .; CDR3 protein: CASSFVEDTEAFF; CDR3 DNA: TGTGCCAGCAGCTTTGTAGAGGACACTGAAGCTTTCTTT
V gene: TRBV19; J gene: TRBJ1-5; CDR3 length: 13; clone size: few; D gene: .; CDR3 protein: CASSRGVREPQHF; CDR3 DNA: TGTGCCAGTAGCCGGGGGGTTAGGGAGCCCCAGCATTTT
V gene: TRBV15; J gene: TRBJ2-2; CDR3 length: 15; clone size: .; D gene: TRBD1; CDR3 protein: CATSRPGTGGGELFF; CDR3 DNA: TGTGCCACCAGCAGACCCGGGACAGGGGGCGGGGAGCTGTTTTTT
V gene: TRBV29-1; J gene: TRBJ1-1; CDR3 length: 15; clone size: .; D gene: .; CDR3 protein: CSVQGYPPRGTEAFF; CDR3 DNA: TGCAGCGTCCAGGGGTATCCCCCCCGAGGGACTGAAGCTTTCTTT
V gene: TRBV7-8; J gene: TRBJ2-7; CDR3 length: 14; clone size: .; D gene: .; CDR3 protein: CASSSIGTTYEQYF; CDR3 DNA: TGTGCCAGCAGCTCAATCGGGACAACCTACGAGCAGTACTTC
V gene: TRBV4-1; J gene: TRBJ2-2; CDR3 length: 20; clone size: .; D gene: TRBD2; CDR3 protein: CASSHPLGLAGDTNTGELFF; CDR3 DNA: TGCGCCAGCAGCCATCCCCTGGGACTAGCGGGGGATACGAACACCGGGGAGCTGTTTTTT
V gene: TRBV2; J gene: TRBJ2-1; CDR3 length: 14; clone size: .; D gene: TRBD2; CDR3 protein: CASSGTSVYNEQFF; CDR3 DNA: TGTGCCAGCTCCGGGACTAGTGTCTACAATGAGCAGTTCTTC
V gene: TRBV3-1/TRBV3-2; J gene: TRBJ1-4; CDR3 length: 15; clone size: .; D gene: TRBD1; CDR3 protein: CASSPRDRVNEKLFF; CDR3 DNA: TGTGCCAGCAGCCCCCGGGACAGGGTGAATGAAAAACTGTTTTTT
V gene: TRBV20-1; J gene: TRBJ2-2; CDR3 length: 11; clone size: .; D gene: .; CDR3 protein: CSGQRSGELFF; CDR3 DNA: TGCAGTGGGCAGCGGTCCGGGGAGCTGTTTTTT
V gene: TRBV5-1; J gene: TRBJ2-3; CDR3 length: 13; clone size: .; D gene: .; CDR3 protein: CASSSQDTDTQYF; CDR3 DNA: TGCGCCAGCAGCTCGCAGGACACAGATACGCAGTATTTT
V gene: TRBV20-1; J gene: TRBJ2-7; CDR3 length: 14; clone size: .; D gene: TRBD1; CDR3 protein: CSASEGAQNNEQYF; CDR3 DNA: TGCAGTGCTAGTGAGGGGGCCCAGAACAACGAGCAGTACTTC
V gene: TRBV12-3/TRBV12-4; J gene: TRBJ2-7; CDR3 length: 13; clone size: few; D gene: TRBD1; CDR3 protein: CASSLRTGSEQYF; CDR3 DNA: TGTGCCAGCAGTCTACGGACAGGGAGCGAGCAGTACTTC